This T cell receptor (beta chain) comes out of a study of cytotoxic CD8 clonotypes in ibrutinib-treated CLL (dated by TCRdb to the early 2020s). About the full investigation: The cohort had 11 relapsed/refractory and around 14 treatment-naive patients; around 17 were IGHV unmutated. Patients were still on ibrutinib when every remission and progressive disease sample was collected. Cryopreserved peripheral blood mononuclear cells were collected before treatment, at response, and at either disease progression or sustained remission. On average, each sample had hundreds of thousands of productive templates and more than 75,000 productive rearrangements. Response samples were taken after a median of 12 months on treatment, ranging from 6 to 36 months. Of the 90 or so participants in the trial, about two dozen had longitudinal samples available. Responses were partial in around 24 patients and complete in 2; after median around 65 months follow-up, about 14 stayed in remission and roughly twelve progressed.

Via the germline V gene, CDR1 is SGDLS and CDR2 YYNGEE. The germline V and J ends show losses of 4 bases and 10 bases respectively, and no gene match explains 16 bases of the junction. The CDR3 measures 17 amino acids from cysteine to phenylalanine. CDR3 DNA is the only sequence kept; it has 51 bases, read in frame from the first base. The time point label for this specimen denotes: about eleven months on ibrutinib. Approximately 2 micrograms of genomic DNA were extracted from cryopreserved PBMCs for TCR beta library preparation. Longitudinal blood samples from CLL patients on ibrutinib monotherapy underwent high-throughput TCR beta sequencing. Patients were enrolled in a phase 2 open-label single-center ibrutinib monotherapy trial. A MiSeq instrument was used for deep resolution sequencing, which targeted depths ranging from 1 in 1 million up to 1 in 200,000 T cells, with coverage averaging 10x for each clonotype. The immunoSEQ hsTCRB Kit was used to generate the TCR beta libraries. The authors processed their data as follows. The data were analyzed with ImmunoSEQ Analyzer and ImmunoSEQ Data Assistant, and V, D and J gene assignments followed IMGT definitions. Clonality, which ranges from 0 to 1, was calculated by subtracting the normalized Shannon entropy of productive rearrangement frequencies from one. Public clonotype analysis was restricted to overrepresented clonotypes comprising at least 0.05% of each patient's repertoire. Fewer than 15 age-matched healthy donor repertoires from immuneACCESS served as clonality controls. This immuneACCESS table, as held by TCRdb, lists in-frame sequences with V and J called but not all clones. Of the missing ones, under half trace to an unresolved V gene in checked studies; the others have no known cause. D and trimming come from the DNA, and the V and J calls and clone size come from that table. Here the sample has over 200,000 clones; roughly 79% occur a single time. About an eighth of the sample belongs to the ten largest clones.

Findings and caveats that apply to the study as a whole: Baseline clonality was found to be higher than that of age-matched healthy donors and was strongly correlated with circulating CD8+ T-cell counts. Lymph node repertoires were not examined, and the timing of sampling was not matched between patients in sustained remission and those whose disease progressed. Public clonotypes were rare and either shrank or stayed stable during treatment, and the rise in clonality at ibrutinib response reflected expansion of private clonotypes. At ibrutinib response clonality went up, during sustained remission it held steady, and at progression it dropped back toward baseline.

Note on this clone: Its antigen remains undetermined. No clone much larger than this one lies a single base away; base qualities are absent.

The chain joins TRBV9 to TRBJ2-2; TRBD2 agrees with 10 junctional bases. The material sequenced was PBMCs, taken after 12 months of ibrutinib treatment. The sequence was collected from a human donor with chronic lymphocytic leukemia. The DNA sequence is as follows: TGTGCCAGCAGCCGGCTAGCGGGGGCCCTCCCGTTGGTGGAGCTGTTTTTT. It specifies CASSRLAGALPLVELFF.